A single sample gave rise to the 15 T cell receptor beta chains below, sequenced in a study of blood T cell repertoires in COVID-19. Here immunoSEQ multiplex PCR was the method, and the copy in TCRdb shows in-frame clones only, minus some. This table holds hundreds of thousands of clones, 86% found once. The sequenced sample was peripheral blood. The origin of the receptors is a woman aged 25-40 years with active or convalescent COVID-19.

The chain employs TRBV6-5 and TRBJ2-7, with D possibly TRBD1 on 5 matching bases. Germline CDR1 MNHEY, CDR2 SVGAGI. V shed 10 bases and J shed 1 base, with 17 bases lying between them. CDR3 length: 14 amino acids. CDR3 protein: CATTGQGSSYEQYF. The DNA of the CDR3 is TGTGCCACCACCGGCCAGGGATCTTCCTACGAGCAGTACTTC.

This chain connects TRBV12-3 or TRBV12-4 to TRBJ1-4; TRBD1 is a possible D gene (5 bases). The V gene lost 5 bases and the J gene lost 9 bases, with 13 bases spanning the gap. CDR3 length: 13 residues. CDR3 coding DNA: TGTGCCAGCAGTGCAGACAGAAACAAAAAACTGTTTTTT. This gives the protein CASSADRNKKLFF.

The genes are TRBV19 and TRBJ1-4; D is ambiguous. From germline, CDR1 is LNHDA and CDR2 SQIVND (reference sequence). CDR3 size: 15 residues. Trimming took off 4 bases at V and 8 bases at J, with 17 bases between the two ends. CDR3 residues: CASSSQSTPGEKLFF. DNA of the CDR3: TGTGCCAGTAGTAGCCAGTCCACCCCGGGGGAAAAACTGTTTTTT.

This clone was detected a few times. The gene calls are TRBV7-2 and TRBJ1-1; D is ambiguous. Between the trimmed V and J ends, which lost 2 bases and 11 bases, there was a span of 21 bases. The CDR3 runs 15 residues. CDR1 is SGHTA, CDR2 FQGNSA, per germline. CDR3 sequence reads: CASSLSNAGPPAAFF. The CDR3 DNA reads TGTGCCAGCAGCTTATCGAATGCAGGTCCTCCTGCGGCTTTCTTT.

This chain joins TRBV29-1 and TRBJ2-7; D is undetermined. CDR1 is SQVTM and CDR2 is ANQGSEA in the germline V gene. V lost 4 bases, J lost 4 bases, and 14 bases lay in between. The CDR3 is 13 residues long. The CDR3: CSVALTIGYEQYF. CDR3 DNA: TGCAGCGTTGCCTTGACAATAGGATACGAGCAGTACTTC.

This clone was counted only a few times. The chain uses TRBV3-1 (or the pseudogene TRBV3-2) and TRBJ1-6; D perhaps matches TRBD1 (6 bases). The V end lost 1 base, the J end lost 13 bases, and 14 bases lay between the germline ends. CDR3 length: 14 amino acids. The germline gives CDR1 LGHDT, CDR2 YNNKEL (reference sequence). The CDR3 DNA reads as TGTGCCAGCAGCCAAGGACAGGACCTAGGGCCCCTCCACTTT. Protein: CASSQGQDLGPLHF.

This clone has a handful of counts. The chain employs TRBV15 and TRBJ2-7; 8 positions agree with TRBD2. J gave up 5 bases and V 8 bases, and 23 bases lay outside the gene matches. This CDR3 spans 18 amino acids. Germline V gene data show CDR1 as LNHNV and CDR2 as YYDKDF (reference sequence). CDR3 region: CATAVGPAGVTFAHEQYF. The CDR3 DNA sequence: TGTGCCACCGCGGTAGGCCCAGCGGGAGTTACCTTTGCTCACGAGCAGTACTTC.

The J gene is TRBJ2-1, the V gene TRBV24-1; D is perhaps TRBD2 (6 bases). The CDR3 sequence is 17 residues long. Per germline, CDR1 KGHDR and CDR2 SFDVKD. Between the trimmed V and J ends, which lost 2 bases and 2 bases, there was a span of 15 bases. DNA of the CDR3: TGTGCCACCAGTGATTCTACTAGCTCTTCCCCCTACAATGAGCAGTTCTTC. Translated: CATSDSTSSSPYNEQFF.

The chain recombines TRBV19 with TRBJ1-2; unclear D gene. The V gene lost 6 bases and the J gene lost 5 bases, with 10 bases spanning the gap. The CDR3 spans 12 residues. Per germline, CDR1 LNHDA and CDR2 SQIVND (reference sequence). The CDR3 DNA sequence: TGTGCCAGTAGCCCTGGGAGGTATGGCTACACCTTC. It codes for CASSPGRYGYTF.

This chain links TRBV11-3 with TRBJ2-5; 12 nucleotides line up with TRBD2. CDR3 length equals 16 residues. The trim removed 2 bases at V and 4 bases at J, leaving 5 bases unmatched. CDR1 is SGHNT, CDR2 YENEEA, per germline. The CDR3 region is CASSLRLAGGVETQYF. The CDR3 coding sequence is TGTGCCAGCAGCTTAAGGCTAGCGGGAGGGGTAGAGACCCAGTACTTC.

In its sample, this clone was seen a few times. The chain combines TRBV19 with TRBJ1-1; perhaps TRBD1 as D (5 bases). The CDR3 spans 13 residues. V was cut by 5 bases and J by 4 bases, with 11 bases left in between. Per the germline V gene, CDR1 is LNHDA and CDR2 is SQIVND (reference sequence). CDR3 in amino acids: CASSPGRGTEAFF. The CDR3 DNA sequence: TGTGCCAGTAGTCCAGGGAGGGGCACTGAAGCTTTCTTT.

The chain carries TRBV4-2 and TRBJ1-2, with a weak D call TRBD1 (5 bases). The V end was cut by 3 bases, the J end by 6 bases, with 17 bases between. CDR3 length: 15 amino acids. The germline CDR1 and CDR2 sequences are LGHNA and YNFKEQ. The CDR3 sequence: CASSQVTDGWDGYTF. The CDR3 DNA reads TGTGCCAGCAGCCAGGTGACAGACGGCTGGGATGGCTACACCTTC.

The table lists this clone with a few counts. This chain links TRBV5-6 with TRBJ2-2; D is perhaps TRBD1 (5 bases). The CDR3 totals 16 residues. The V and J ends lost 4 bases and 0 bases respectively, with 13 bases between them. Germline V gene lookup returns CDR1 SGHDT and CDR2 YYEEEE. CDR3 sequence reads: CASSPVQVANTGELFF. Written as DNA, the CDR3 is TGTGCCAGCAGCCCCGTACAGGTCGCGAACACCGGGGAGCTGTTTTTT.

The V gene is TRBV11-1, the J gene TRBJ2-5, with 8 positions matching TRBD2. Germline assignment: CDR1 SGHAT and CDR2 FQDESV (reference sequence). With V trimmed by 3 bases and J by 4 bases, 4 bases remained unmatched. The CDR3 runs to 14 residues. The CDR3 DNA reads as TGTGCCAGCAGCTTCGGGAGGGGACGAGAGACCCAGTACTTC. Encoded protein: CASSFGRGRETQYF. The variable domain in full, with the rest retrieved from reference TRBV11-1 and TRBJ2-5, is EAEVAQSPRYKITEKSQAVAFWCDPISGHATLYWYRQILGQGPELLVQFQDESVVDDSQLPKDRFSAERLKGVDSTLKIQPAELGDSAMYLCASSFGRGRETQYFGPGTRLLVL.

The CDR3 protein is CASSSASGLSTDTQYF. As DNA, the CDR3 is TGTGCCAGCAGTTCCGCTAGCGGGCTGAGCACAGATACGCAGTATTTT. The J gene is TRBJ2-3, the V gene TRBV6-5; 8 bases align to TRBD2. CDR1 MNHEY and CDR2 SVGAGI come from the germline V gene. V shed 4 bases, J shed 0 bases, and the junction held 6 bases outside the gene matches. This CDR3 spans 16 amino acids.